This note documents a single TCR beta chain sequence. Original processing methods: Amplification from reference gene primers served as the basis for estimated nucleated cell counts. Data came from immunoSEQ multiplex PCR; TCRdb stores just in-frame clones and leaves some out. The DNA gave D and trimming, while V, J and clone size come from that table. The sample lists 110,000 to 150,000 clones, around 83% occurring once. The data stem from a study of blood T cell repertoires in COVID-19. For the study at large: Material from acute and convalescent COVID-19 was sourced from the United States, Italy and Spain. From T cells, B-cell-depleted T cells, or PBMCs came the material, which was cDNA or gDNA.

The specimen was peripheral blood. The receptor was derived from a human donor in a cohort sampled during active COVID-19.

CDR3 bases: TGTGCCAGCAGCCTTAACAATGAGCAGTTCTTC. Translation: CASSLNNEQFF. The rearrangement links TRBV9 to TRBJ2-1; no firm D call. The germline V gene encodes CDR1 SGDLS and CDR2 YYNGEE. This CDR3 spans 11 amino acids. Trimming pared 4 bases from V and 5 bases from J, leaving 4 bases between. Looking up the rest from reference TRBV9 and TRBJ2-1 gives the full variable domain: DSGVTQTPKHLITATGQRVTLRCSPRSGDLSVYWYQQSLDQGLQFLIQYYNGEERAKGNILERFSAQQFPDLHSELNLSSLELGDSALYFCASSLNNEQFFGPGTRLTVL.